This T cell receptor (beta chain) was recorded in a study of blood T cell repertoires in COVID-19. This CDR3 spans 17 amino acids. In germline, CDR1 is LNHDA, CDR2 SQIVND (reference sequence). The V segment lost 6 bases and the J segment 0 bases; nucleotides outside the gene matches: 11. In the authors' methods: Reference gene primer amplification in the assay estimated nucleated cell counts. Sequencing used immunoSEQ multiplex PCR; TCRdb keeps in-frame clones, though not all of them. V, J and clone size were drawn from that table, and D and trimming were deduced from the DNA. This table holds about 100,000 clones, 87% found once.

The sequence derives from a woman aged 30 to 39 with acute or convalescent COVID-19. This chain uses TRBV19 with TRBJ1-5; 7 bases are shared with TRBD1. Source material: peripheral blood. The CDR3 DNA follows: TGTGCCAGTAGCTTACCGGGACAGCTTTATAGCAATCAGCCCCAGCATTTT. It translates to CASSLPGQLYSNQPQHF.